Below, 6 T cell receptor beta chains from the same sample are listed, as sequenced in a study of blood T cell repertoires in COVID-19. This table comes from immunoSEQ multiplex PCR, and its TCRdb copy is limited to in-frame clones, with some not included. The sample has a few hundred thousand clones; about 85% are singletons. Sequenced input: PBMCs or T cells enriched from blood (not recorded which). Every receptor here comes from a middle-aged man who had recovered from COVID-19.

The rearrangement links TRBV9 to TRBJ2-2; TRBD2 matches 9 bases. Trimming cost V 3 bases and J 4 bases; bases outside gene matches: 19. The germline V gene has CDR1 SGDLS and CDR2 YYNGEE. The CDR3 has 20 residues. Written as DNA, the CDR3 is TGTGCCAGCAGCGCACCAGTTCACGTGGCGGGAGGGATGGGCACCGGGGAGCTGTTTTTT. This gives the protein CASSAPVHVAGGMGTGELFF. The full variable domain, rest sourced from reference TRBV9 and TRBJ2-2, is DSGVTQTPKHLITATGQRVTLRCSPRSGDLSVYWYQQSLDQGLQFLIQYYNGEERAKGNILERFSAQQFPDLHSELNLSSLELGDSALYFCASSAPVHVAGGMGTGELFFGEGSRLTVL.

The genes are TRBV27 and TRBJ1-2, with 12 nucleotides matching TRBD1. The V gene end was trimmed by 7 bases and the J gene end by 8 bases; junction bases not matched to a gene: 8. CDR3 length: 14 residues. The germline CDR1 and CDR2 sequences are MNHEY and SMNVEV (reference sequence). The CDR3 is CASKKGQGAGGYTF. DNA of the CDR3: TGTGCCAGCAAAAAGGGACAGGGGGCGGGCGGCTACACCTTC.

The chain combines TRBV28 with TRBJ2-1, with 9 bases identical to TRBD2. CDR3 length: 16 residues. Germline values: CDR1 MDHEN, CDR2 SYDVKM. V lost 5 bases, J lost 3 bases, and 8 bases stayed unmatched. CDR3 DNA: TGTGCCAGCAGTCCCCACCGGACTAGCGACTACAATGAGCAGTTCTTC. Encoded protein: CASSPHRTSDYNEQFF.

The chain is built from TRBV29-1 and TRBJ2-7; 7 bases agree with TRBD1. Germline V gene data show CDR1 as SQVTM and CDR2 as ANQGSEA. CDR3 length: 12 residues. V was pared by 6 bases and J by 3 bases, with 5 bases of the junction left unmatched. CDR3 sequence: CSVRDSIYEQYF. The CDR3 region has the DNA TGCAGCGTCCGGGACAGCATCTACGAGCAGTACTTC.

The chain couples TRBV18 to TRBJ1-1, with D tentatively TRBD1 (6 bases). The CDR3 is 14 amino acids. Trimming left V 2 bases short and J 1 base short, with 8 bases between. Germline-derived CDR1 and CDR2 are KGHSH and LQKENI. The DNA of the CDR3 is TGTGCCAGCTCACCAATACAGGGGAACACTGAAGCTTTCTTT. It specifies CASSPIQGNTEAFF.

The chain is built from TRBV27 and TRBJ2-7, with D tentatively TRBD1 (7 bases). The V and J ends lost 2 bases and 1 base respectively, with 12 bases between them. There are 15 residues in the CDR3. CDR1 and CDR2 (germline): MNHEY, SMNVEV (reference sequence). CDR3 DNA sequence: TGTGCCAGCAGTTTAAGGCAGGGGGGATCCTACGAGCAGTACTTC. It yields the protein CASSLRQGGSYEQYF.